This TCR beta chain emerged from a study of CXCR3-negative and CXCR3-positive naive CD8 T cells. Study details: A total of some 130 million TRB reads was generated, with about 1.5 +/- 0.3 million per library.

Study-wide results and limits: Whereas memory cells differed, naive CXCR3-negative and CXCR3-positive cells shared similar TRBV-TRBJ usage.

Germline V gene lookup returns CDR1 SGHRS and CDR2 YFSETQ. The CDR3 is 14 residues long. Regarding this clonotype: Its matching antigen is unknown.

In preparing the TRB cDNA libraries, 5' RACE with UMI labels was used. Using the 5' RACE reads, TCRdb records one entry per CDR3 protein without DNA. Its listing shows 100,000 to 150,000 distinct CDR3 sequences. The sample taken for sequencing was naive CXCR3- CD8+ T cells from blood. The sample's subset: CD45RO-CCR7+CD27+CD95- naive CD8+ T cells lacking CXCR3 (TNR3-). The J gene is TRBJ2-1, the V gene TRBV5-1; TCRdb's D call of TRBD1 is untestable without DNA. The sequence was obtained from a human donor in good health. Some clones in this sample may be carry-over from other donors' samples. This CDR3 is CASCPTGLNNEQFF.